A single sample gave rise to the 15 T cell receptor beta chains below, sequenced in a study of T cell changes during pregnancy in multiple sclerosis. The protocol was immunoSEQ multiplex PCR, while the TCRdb copy is restricted to in-frame clones and leaves out a portion. The table lists about 100,000 clones, more than 90% of them singletons. Sequenced material: peripheral blood, taken in the second trimester of pregnancy. The receptors shown here come from a female donor with multiple sclerosis, enrolled in a pregnancy study.

CDR3 amino acids: CASSLDGQWREKLFF. In DNA, the CDR3 is TGTGCCAGCAGCTTAGATGGACAGTGGCGTGAAAAACTGTTTTTT. The rearrangement links TRBV7-2 to TRBJ1-4, with D possibly TRBD1 on 6 matching bases. V lost 1 base to trimming and J lost 7 bases, with 13 bases between them. In germline, CDR1 is SGHTA, CDR2 FQGNSA. This CDR3 has 15 residues. The whole variable domain, remainder taken from reference TRBV7-2 and TRBJ1-4, is GAGVSQSPSNKVTEKGKDVELRCDPISGHTALYWYRQSLGQGLEFLIYFQGNSAPDKSGLPSDRFSAERTGGSVSTLTIQRTQQEDSAVYLCASSLDGQWREKLFFGSGTQLSVL.

This chain links TRBV19 with TRBJ1-2; D might be TRBD1 (5 bases). V was shortened by 3 bases and J by 2 bases, with 10 bases between the two germline ends. The CDR3 totals 14 residues. Germline V gives CDR1 LNHDA, CDR2 SQIVND (reference sequence). The CDR3 DNA is TGTGCCAGTAGTATCGCAGGGCTAAACTATGGCTACACCTTC. Translating gives CASSIAGLNYGYTF.

The chain uses TRBV6-1 and TRBJ2-7, with 9 nucleotides matching TRBD2. V dropped 1 base and J dropped 4; count of bases not matched to a gene: 17. Germline CDR1 and CDR2: MNHNS and SASEGT. This CDR3 spans 19 amino acids. This chain's CDR3 is CASSEDSSGSFNTFYEQYF. CDR3 sequence (DNA): TGTGCCAGCAGTGAAGATAGTAGCGGGAGTTTTAACACTTTTTACGAGCAGTACTTC.

CDR3 in DNA: TGTGCCAGCAGTTACCTTCGGGGGGACGTAGCAAAGAACACCGGGGAGCTGTTTTTT. As protein: CASSYLRGDVAKNTGELFF. V usage is TRBV28 and J usage is TRBJ2-2; 7 positions agree with TRBD2. V gave up 4 bases and J gave up 1 base; unmatched junction bases: 15. The CDR3 consists of 19 residues. Germline-derived CDR1 and CDR2 are MDHEN and SYDVKM.

The table lists this clone with a few counts. The chain is built from TRBV5-8 and TRBJ1-4; maybe TRBD1 (5 bases). Germline values: CDR1 SGHTS, CDR2 YDEGEE. Trimming took 0 bases from V and 6 from J, leaving 9 bases between them. The CDR3 covers 14 residues. CDR3 DNA: TGTGCCAGCAGCTTGGAACAGGCCTATGAAAAACTGTTTTTT. This encodes CASSLEQAYEKLFF. The full variable domain, in which reference TRBV5-8 and TRBJ1-4 provide the parts outside the CDR3, is EAGVTQSPTHLIKTRGQQATLRCSPISGHTSVYWYQQALGLGLQFLLWYDEGEERNRGNFPPRFSGRQFPNYSSELNVNALELEDSALYLCASSLEQAYEKLFFGSGTQLSVL.

The chain uses TRBV5-5 and TRBJ2-2; a possible D gene is TRBD2 (5 bases). This CDR3 comprises 14 residues. Trimming shortened V by 6 bases and J by 6 bases, and 15 bases separated the two germline ends. CDR1 and CDR2 from the germline V gene are SGHKS and YYEKEE (reference sequence). The CDR3: CASIHELVAGELFF. The CDR3 DNA sequence: TGTGCCAGCATCCACGAACTAGTAGCCGGGGAGCTGTTTTTT.

This chain joins TRBV2 and TRBJ1-6; unclear D gene. Germline V CDR1 and CDR2: SNHLY, FYNNEI. Trimming removed 7 bases at V and 7 bases at J, with 8 bases between. The length of the CDR3 is 12 residues. Here the CDR3 DNA reads TGTGCCAGCAAACAGTTGAATTCACCCCTCCACTTT. Its translation is CASKQLNSPLHF.

The rearrangement joins TRBV5-1 to TRBJ1-1; possibly TRBD1 for D (5 bases). Germline lookup yields CDR1 SGHRS and CDR2 YFSETQ. The CDR3 is 14 residues long. V was clipped by 0 bases and J by 3 bases, with 9 bases between them. CDR3 bases: TGCGCCAGCAGCTTGGATGGGGCTGACACTGAAGCTTTCTTT. Its translation is CASSLDGADTEAFF.

The V and J genes are TRBV7-2 and TRBJ2-6; TRBD1 might be the D (6 bases). V lost 3 bases, J lost 0 bases, and 9 bases lay in between. From germline, CDR1 is SGHTA and CDR2 FQGNSA. This CDR3 has 16 amino acids. The CDR3 DNA follows: TGTGCCAGCAGCTTTGGGACAAGCTCTGGGGCCAACGTCCTGACTTTC. Residues: CASSFGTSSGANVLTF.

This chain links TRBV4-1 with TRBJ2-2, with TRBD2 matching over 8 bases. The V segment lost 0 bases and the J segment 0 bases; nucleotides outside the gene matches: 9. CDR1 is MGHRA, CDR2 YSYEKL, per germline. The CDR3 is made up of 19 amino acids. CDR3 DNA sequence: TGCGCCAGCAGCCAAGAGTCGGCGGAGACTAGCGCGAACACCGGGGAGCTGTTTTTT. Translation gives CASSQESAETSANTGELFF.

The rearrangement uses TRBV5-1 and TRBJ2-7; weak D call: TRBD2 (6 bases). Trimming removed 0 bases from V and 4 bases from J, with 8 bases in between. The CDR3 spans 13 residues. Germline V CDR1 and CDR2: SGHRS, YFSETQ. The CDR3 sequence is CASSLDRGYEQYF. CDR3 DNA: TGCGCCAGCAGCTTGGACCGGGGGTACGAGCAGTACTTC.

The chain recombines TRBV7-2 with TRBJ1-1; D is perhaps TRBD1 (5 bases). The CDR3 contains 14 residues. CDR1 and CDR2 from the germline V gene are SGHTA and FQGNSA. Deletions cut 5 bases from V and 6 bases from J, with 16 bases between. The CDR3 DNA is TGTGCCAGCAGCGTGGGGGGGGTTCGGGCTGAAGCTTTCTTT. Residues: CASSVGGVRAEAFF.

This clone appeared a single time. V is TRBV25-1 and J is TRBJ2-7; TRBD1 matches 7 bases. This CDR3 spans 14 amino acids. The germline V gene has CDR1 MGHDK and CDR2 SYGVNS. The ends lost 7 bases at V and 1 base at J; junction bases unmatched: 7. The DNA of the CDR3 is TGTGCCAGCACCCCCGGACAGGAATCCTACGAGCAGTACTTC. It encodes CASTPGQESYEQYF.

The chain has TRBV5-1 and TRBJ1-1, with 7 bases matching TRBD1. After removal of 3 bases from V and 4 bases from J, the junction contained 9 bases not matched to a gene. This CDR3 spans 15 amino acids. Germline V CDR1 and CDR2: SGHRS, YFSETQ. CDR3 protein: CASSSQGGRGTEAFF. In DNA, the CDR3 is TGCGCCAGCAGCTCCCAAGGGGGCCGGGGCACTGAAGCTTTCTTT.

The rearrangement uses TRBV28 and TRBJ2-3; TRBD2 matches 14 bases. The CDR3 sequence is 18 residues long. Trimming took 6 bases from V and 1 from J; bases not matched to a gene: 9. CDR1 and CDR2 from the germline V gene are MDHEN and SYDVKM. This CDR3 is CASRKAGLAGVGTDTQYF. In nucleotides, the CDR3 is TGTGCCAGCAGAAAAGCGGGACTAGCGGGAGTGGGCACAGATACGCAGTATTTT.